This T cell receptor (beta chain) was obtained from a study of T cell changes during pregnancy in multiple sclerosis. Sequenced by immunoSEQ multiplex PCR; TCRdb stores in-frame clones only, minus some. The data hold about 73,000 clones, with roughly 90% observed a single time. Germline V gene lookup returns CDR1 GTSNPN and CDR2 SVGIG (reference sequence). The germline V and J ends were trimmed by 3 bases and 2 bases, with 10 bases remaining between them. The CDR3 is 13 residues long. The starting material was peripheral blood, obtained after pregnancy. J is TRBJ1-2 and V is TRBV30; D perhaps matches TRBD1 (5 bases). This sequence was found in a female donor in good health, enrolled as a control in a pregnancy study. The CDR3: CAWSLGENYGYTF. The CDR3 DNA reads TGTGCCTGGAGCCTAGGGGAAAACTATGGCTACACCTTC. Full variable domain (missing parts from reference TRBV30 and TRBJ1-2): SQTIHQWPATLVQPVGSPLSLECTVEGTSNPNLYWYRQAAGRGLQLLFYSVGIGQISSEVPQNLSASRPQDRQFILSSKKLLLSDSGFYLCAWSLGENYGYTFGSGTRLTVV.